This T cell receptor beta chain was captured by sequencing in a study of blood T cell repertoires in COVID-19 (dated by TCRdb to the early 2020s). Background for the entire study: The collaborator samples originated in the United States, Italy and Spain and spanned the acute and convalescent phases of COVID-19. The prospective study material was composed of cDNA or gDNA derived from T cells, B-cell-depleted T cells, or PBMCs. Deeply sampled blood TCRbeta repertoires from subjects exposed to, actively infected with, or recovered from COVID-19 were included in the dataset. The repertoires were made available in a free public database intended to serve as a resource for research on the immune response to SARS-CoV-2. The samples were drawn from the first 160 participants of the ongoing ImmuneRACE study and from 950 to 1,500 subjects provided by 6 global collaborators. Nearly every sample came with metadata listing a de-identified subject ID, COVID-19 status, age in years and sex. Where available, HLA class I and class II types were taken from metadata supplied by the sample provider and were not determined by assay-based typing. What the authors observed across the whole study: The amount of clinical and demographic metadata varied by source and participant and was provided uncurated.

Notes on this clone: The specificity of this receptor is unknown. Within one base of it there is no much larger clone, and no base qualities were kept.

TCRbeta CDR3 regions were amplified from genomic DNA by means of the immunoSEQ Assay, a bias-controlled multiplex PCR. The original methods were these. Nucleated cell counts per sample were estimated from amplification of reference gene primers within the assay. Sequence reads were collapsed and filtered to measure the absolute abundance of every unique TCRbeta CDR3 rearrangement. For each sample, productive Simpson clonality was calculated by taking the square root of Simpson's diversity index across productive rearrangements. TCRdb's version of the immuneACCESS table is confined to in-frame rearrangements and falls short of the full clone set. An unresolved V gene accounts for under half of the shortfall where checked; the remainder is of unknown origin. V and J calls and clone size come straight from that table; D and trimming were deduced from the DNA. This sample comprises about 74,000 clones, 85% of them detected only once. The ten largest clones capture about 23% of the sample.

For this chain, trimming is 2 bases at the V end and 4 bases at the J end, and the number of junction bases without a gene match is 8. Spanning cysteine to phenylalanine, the CDR3 consists of 16 amino acids. Only the CDR3 DNA is retained, 48 bases long and in frame from the first base. From the germline V gene (reference sequence), CDR1 is SGHKS and CDR2 is YYEKEE. Each collaborating institution followed its own protocols to collect whole blood in K2EDTA tubes. Collaborator samples were shipped for TCRbeta analysis as frozen whole blood, isolated PBMCs, or DNA extracted from either sample type. The sample consisted of peripheral blood. This receptor chain uses TRBV5-5 and TRBJ2-5; TRBD1 fits 10 bases in the junction. This clonotype was obtained from a man between 50 and 59 years old with acute or convalescent COVID-19. CDR3 region: CASSFRTGGGLETQYF. The DNA reads TGTGCCAGCAGCTTCAGGACAGGGGGAGGGCTAGAGACCCAGTACTTC.